The entry below gives a single T cell receptor (beta chain) sequence along with its context. This record comes from a study of T cell repertoires in cytomegalovirus infection. Overall study: It can be stated that public TCR beta signatures indicated CMV infection as well as a matching HLA type.

Each CDR3 protein gets one entry after TCRdb re-called the reads with MiXCR. The table has around 260,000 distinct CDR3 sequences, about 23% seen once. Germline V gene sequence: CDR1 MNHEY, CDR2 SMNVEV (reference sequence). Trimming took 9 bases from V and 1 from J; bases not matched to a gene: 6. The CDR3 is 14 amino acids. The V call is TRBV27, the J call TRBJ2-7, with 10 nucleotides matching TRBD1. The source of this sequence is a human donor in good health (CMV status not recorded). Some clones in this sample may be carry-over from other donors' samples. Sequenced sample: PBMCs. The CDR3 DNA reads as TGTGCCAGTCGGGGACAGGGGAGGTCCTACGAGCAGTACTTC. As protein: CASRGQGRSYEQYF.